This paragraph covers one TCR beta chain sequence. The antigen it binds to is not known. Per-nucleotide qualities are absent, and no much larger clonotype sits a single base away. The collaborating institutions used their own protocols to collect whole blood in K2EDTA tubes. Collaborator samples were shipped for TCRbeta analysis as frozen whole blood, isolated PBMCs, or DNA extracted from either sample type. Reading the germline V gene (reference sequence) gives CDR1 GTSNPN and CDR2 SVGIG. V is cut by 1 base and J by 3 bases, and the space between the germline ends is 9 bases. Measured from the cysteine to the phenylalanine, the CDR3 is 13 residues long. Only CDR3 DNA remains: 39 bases, in frame from the first base. The immunoSEQ Assay, a bias-controlled multiplex PCR, was used to amplify TCRbeta CDR3 regions from genomic DNA. The authors' pipeline ran thus. The number of nucleated cells in each sample was estimated from the amplification of reference gene primers within the assay. Sequence reads were collapsed and filtered to measure the absolute abundance of every unique TCRbeta CDR3 rearrangement. For each sample, productive Simpson clonality was calculated as the square root of Simpson's diversity index over productive rearrangements. TCRdb took this table from immuneACCESS and kept in-frame rearrangements with V and J called. Such tables lack part of the clones; where checked against another copy, unresolved V genes explain under half of the gap, and the rest is unexplained. V, J and clone size derive from that table, while D and trimming were established from the DNA sequence. A total of 380,000 or so clones appear in this sample, roughly 80% of them only once. The top ten clonotypes cover around 1.1% of the sample.

This sample is part of a study of blood T cell repertoires in COVID-19 (dated by TCRdb to 2020 to 2021). Looking at the study overall: Collaborator samples came from the United States, Italy and Spain and covered acute and convalescent phases of COVID-19. The prospective study material was composed of cDNA or gDNA derived from T cells, B-cell-depleted T cells, or PBMCs. The sample metadata nearly always contained a de-identified subject ID, COVID-19 status, age in years and sex. Samples came from the ongoing ImmuneRACE study (first 160 participants) plus 1,254 subjects from 6 global collaborators. The repertoires were released in a freely available public database intended as a resource for research on the immune response to SARS-CoV-2. Subjects who had been exposed to COVID-19, were actively infected with it, or had recovered from it provided the deeply sampled blood TCRbeta repertoires that made up the dataset. Where available, HLA class I and class II types were taken from metadata supplied by the sample provider and were not determined by assay-based typing. Findings and caveats that apply to the study as a whole: The quantity of clinical and demographic metadata differed by source and by participant and was supplied without curation.

The chain is assembled from TRBV30 and TRBJ1-1; the D segment cannot be called with confidence. The sequenced sample was peripheral blood. The clonotype originates from a human donor with acute or convalescent COVID-19. The donor label of this sample is uncertain. The DNA reads TGTGCCTGGAGTGAACAGATTTACACTGAAGCTTTCTTT. This encodes CAWSEQIYTEAFF.